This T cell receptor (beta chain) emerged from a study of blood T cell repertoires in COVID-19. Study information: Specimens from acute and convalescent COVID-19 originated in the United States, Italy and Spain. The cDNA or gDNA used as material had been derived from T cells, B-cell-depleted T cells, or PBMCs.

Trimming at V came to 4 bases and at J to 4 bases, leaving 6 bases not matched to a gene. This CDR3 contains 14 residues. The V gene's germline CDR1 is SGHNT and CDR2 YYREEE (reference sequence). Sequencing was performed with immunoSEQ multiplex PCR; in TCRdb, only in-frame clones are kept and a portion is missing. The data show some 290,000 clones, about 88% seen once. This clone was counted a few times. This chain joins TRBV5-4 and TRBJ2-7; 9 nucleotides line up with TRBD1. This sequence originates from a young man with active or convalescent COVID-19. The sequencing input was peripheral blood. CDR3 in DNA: TGTGCCAGCAGCAGGACAGGGGAGGTATACGAGCAGTACTTC. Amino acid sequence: CASSRTGEVYEQYF.